The 26 T cell receptor beta chains given below trace back to one sample, sequenced in a study of prognosis after radiotherapy for stage I lung cancer. TCR beta CDR3 was amplified from genomic DNA by two-round multiplex PCR. Individual primers that were specific to each TRBV and TRBJ gene served in first-round PCR. TCRdb fed the multiplex PCR reads into MiXCR, producing one record per CDR3 protein. The repertoire holds fewer than 25,000 distinct CDR3 sequences, about 36% seen once, with approximately 67% in the top ten. The source material was PBMCs, sampled before or after stereotactic body radiation therapy (not recorded which). These receptors all come from a donor at least 50 years old with non-small cell lung cancer.

This clonotype was detected only a few times. Possible read error: a much larger clone is one base away. This chain links TRBV7-9 with TRBJ2-1; tentatively, D is TRBD1 or TRBD2 (5 bases each). Looked up from germline, CDR1 is SEHNR and CDR2 is FQNEAQ (reference sequence). Trimming shortened V by 7 bases and J by 3 bases, and 13 bases separated the two germline ends. There are 14 residues in the CDR3. CDR3: CASIRDLNYNEQFF. The CDR3, as DNA: TGTGCCAGCATCAGGGACCTCAACTACAATGAGCAGTTCTTC.

V and J are TRBV27 and TRBJ2-2; 10 positions agree with TRBD2. The CDR3 contains 16 residues. The junction had 7 bases not matched to a gene; V was cut back by 7 bases and J by 2 bases. CDR1 and CDR2 from the germline V gene are MNHEY and SMNVEV (reference sequence). CDR3 coding DNA: TGTGCCAGCAACCCTAGCGGGAGTTATAACACCGGGGAGCTGTTTTTT. Translated: CASNPSGSYNTGELFF.

This clonotype was observed many times. This chain links TRBV6-6 with TRBJ2-7; TRBD2 is a possible D gene (7 bases). Germline-derived CDR1 and CDR2 are MNHNY and SVGAGI (reference sequence). V lost 0 bases and J lost 1, with 10 bases in between. This CDR3 has 15 amino acids. CDR3 sequence: CASSYSRGGSYEQYF. The CDR3 coding sequence is TGTGCCAGCAGTTACTCGAGGGGGGGGTCCTACGAGCAGTACTTC.

On this clonotype: It differs at one base from a far larger clone, so likely a read error. This chain joins TRBV11-2 and TRBJ2-7; D not resolved. The DNA end lines up better with TRBJ2-1; the J call may be wrong. Per the germline V gene, CDR1 is SGHAT and CDR2 is FQNNGV. The CDR3 runs 13 residues. The chain's CDR3 is CAISSDRYNEQFF. For the CDR3, the DNA is TGTGCCATCAGCTCGGACCGCTACAATGAGCAGTTCTTC.

This clonotype was seen many times. The chain is built from TRBV12-5 and TRBJ1-3; D may be TRBD1 (5 bases). Germline CDR1 and CDR2: LGHNT and FRNRAP. The CDR3 runs to 15 residues. V was trimmed by 2 bases and J by 0 bases, leaving 8 bases between them. This CDR3 is CASGLSGGSGNTIYF. CDR3 nucleotides: TGTGCTAGTGGTTTGTCCGGGGGCTCTGGAAACACCATATATTTT. The full variable domain, with the rest looked up from reference TRBV12-5 and TRBJ1-3, is DARVTQTPRHKVTEMGQEVTMRCQPILGHNTVFWYRQTMMQGLELLAYFRNRAPLDDSGMPKDRFSAEMPDATLATLKIQPSEPRDSAVYFCASGLSGGSGNTIYFGEGSWLTVV.

This clonotype came up many times. The rearrangement links TRBV7-2 to TRBJ2-7, with D perhaps TRBD1 or TRBD2 (5 bases each). Germline CDR1 SGHTA, CDR2 FQGNSA. This CDR3 region has 13 residues. Between the trimmed V and J ends, which lost 5 bases and 4 bases, there was a span of 12 bases. The CDR3 sequence: CASSQGPWYEQYF. The CDR3 DNA sequence: TGTGCCAGCAGCCAGGGACCGTGGTACGAGCAGTACTTC.

In this sample, this clonotype turned up many times. The chain joins TRBV9 to TRBJ2-3; D is possibly TRBD1 or TRBD2 (6 bases each). Per germline, CDR1 SGDLS and CDR2 YYNGEE. V lost 3 bases, J lost 4 bases, and 21 bases lay in between. The CDR3 consists of 17 residues. DNA for the CDR3: TGTGCCAGCAGCGGCGTATCGGGAGCTCACAGGGCAGATACGCAGTATTTT. It specifies CASSGVSGAHRADTQYF.

Concerning this clonotype itself: A much larger clone differs by one base, so this may be a read error. The chain is built from TRBV29-1 and TRBJ1-5; 8 nucleotides line up with TRBD1. CDR1 and CDR2 from the germline V gene are SQVTM and ANQGSEA. The CDR3 length is 13 residues. Germline trimming cut 4 bases from V and 5 bases from J; bases unmatched to any gene: 4. In nucleotides, the CDR3 is TGCAGCGTTGGACAGGGGTTGGATCAGCCCCAGCATTTT. It encodes CSVGQGLDQPQHF.

Points on this clonotype: A read error is possible here, since a much larger clone lies one base away. This sequence joins TRBV6-2 or TRBV6-3 and TRBJ1-4; D is unclear. Trimming removed 6 bases from V and 5 bases from J, with 19 bases in between. This CDR3 has 16 amino acids. Germline lookup yields CDR1 MNHEY and CDR2 SVGEGT. As DNA, the CDR3 is TGTGCCAGCAGCTCCCTTAATTCATGGCTCAATGAAAAACTGTTTTTT. It specifies CASSSLNSWLNEKLFF.

At least ten counts were recorded for this clonotype. V and J are TRBV11-2 and TRBJ2-7; D unclear. Germline V gives CDR1 SGHAT, CDR2 FQNNGV. CDR3 size: 15 residues. Trimming removed 1 base from V and 0 bases from J, with 10 bases in between. The CDR3: CASSLVGRSSYEQYF. The CDR3 nucleotides read TGTGCCAGCAGCTTAGTGGGCAGGAGCTCCTACGAGCAGTACTTC.

As concerns this clonotype: A clone one base away is much larger, so this may be a read error. The chain combines TRBV5-1 with TRBJ2-3; 12 bases align to TRBD2. The CDR3 covers 17 residues. The ends lost 3 bases at V and 6 bases at J; junction bases unmatched: 11. The V gene's germline CDR1 is SGHRS and CDR2 YFSETQ. The CDR3 DNA reads TGCGCCAGCAGCTCGGCCGGTGGACTAGCGGGGTCGGATACGCAGTATTTT. Protein sequence: CASSSAGGLAGSDTQYF.

This rearrangement joins TRBV6-1 to TRBJ2-3; D is possibly TRBD2 (8 bases). Germline CDR1 MNHNS, CDR2 SASEGT. Between the trimmed V and J ends, which lost 10 bases and 2 bases, there was a span of 19 bases. This CDR3 is 15 amino acids long. The CDR3 DNA is TGTGCCACCCAGGGGGGGCGGGGGGCCACAGATACGCAGTATTTT. This sequence encodes CATQGGRGATDTQYF.

The CDR3, as DNA: TGTGCCACCAGCCTAAATACAGGGAATCAGCCCCAGCATTTT. Its protein product is CATSLNTGNQPQHF. The chain has TRBV15 and TRBJ1-5; D may be TRBD1 (6 bases). Germline V CDR1 and CDR2: LNHNV, YYDKDF (reference sequence). Trimming shortened V by 5 bases and J by 4 bases, and 12 bases separated the two germline ends. The CDR3 contains 14 residues.

The chain employs TRBV5-4 and TRBJ2-7; TRBD2 aligns across 10 bases. This CDR3 has 17 residues. Germline V gene sequence: CDR1 SGHNT, CDR2 YYREEE (reference sequence). The V gene end was trimmed by 0 bases and the J gene end by 4 bases; junction bases not matched to a gene: 10. CDR3 residues: CASSLEGILAGLYEQYF. DNA for the CDR3: TGTGCCAGCAGCTTGGAAGGTATACTAGCGGGGTTATACGAGCAGTACTTC.

This clonotype appeared many times. DNA of the CDR3: TGCAGCGTGAAGGCTCAACAGGGGGCTCCCGAGACCCAGTACTTC. Translation: CSVKAQQGAPETQYF. The chain couples TRBV29-1 to TRBJ2-5, with TRBD1 identical over 9 bases. J was trimmed by 5 bases and V by 6 bases; bases with no gene match: 13. The CDR3 sequence is 15 residues long. Germline V gives CDR1 SQVTM, CDR2 ANQGSEA.

With respect to this clonotype: One base separates it from a far larger clone, so it is likely a read error. The chain is built from TRBV11-3 and TRBJ2-7, with D tentatively TRBD2 (6 bases). CDR3 size: 17 residues. CDR1 is SGHNT and CDR2 is YENEEA in the germline V gene. The V end was cut by 5 bases, the J end by 7 bases, with 27 bases between. CDR3 coding DNA: TGTGCCAGCAGCCTGCCATGGGGGGACTCCCCCTACAATGAGCAGTACTTC. It encodes CASSLPWGDSPYNEQYF.

Details on this clonotype: With only one base between it and a far larger clone, this is likely a read error. The missing conserved phenylalanine or tryptophan at the end of this CDR3 makes a read error likely. The J gene is TRBJ2-3, the V gene TRBV6-4, with 9 bases matching TRBD2. The CDR3 loop spans 17 amino acids. CDR1 and CDR2 (germline): MRHNA, SNTAGT. V gave up 3 bases and J gave up 6 bases; unmatched junction bases: 13. Written as DNA, the CDR3 is TGTGCCAGCAGTGAGTGGATGGGCGGGAGGGCCGGGGATACGCAGTATTCT. Protein product: CASSEWMGGRAGDTQYS.

Sample share makes this clonotype medium-sized. The chain uses TRBV7-6 and TRBJ2-1; D is perhaps TRBD2 (6 bases). Trimming removed 2 bases from V and 9 bases from J, with 11 bases in between. The CDR3 spans 13 residues. CDR1 and CDR2 (germline): SGHVS, FNYEAQ. The CDR3 region is CASSLQEGFEQFF. As DNA, the CDR3 is TGTGCCAGCAGCTTACAGGAGGGTTTTGAGCAGTTCTTC.

Ten or more counts support this clonotype. The gene calls are TRBV6-2 or TRBV6-3 and TRBJ1-5; weak D call: TRBD1 (6 bases). The germline V gene has CDR1 MNHEY and CDR2 SVGEGT. There are 14 residues in the CDR3. Between the trimmed V and J ends, which lost 5 bases and 3 bases, there was a span of 11 bases. DNA of the CDR3: TGTGCCAGCAGTCGAGGGGGATACAATCAGCCCCAGCATTTT. Its translation: CASSRGGYNQPQHF.

This clonotype appeared a single time. The genes are TRBV24-1 and TRBJ2-7; D gene uncertain. The V end was cut by 7 bases, the J end by 2 bases, with 17 bases between. The CDR3 loop spans 15 amino acids. Germline CDR1 reads KGHDR; CDR2 reads SFDVKD. The CDR3 sequence is CATSAFRELTYEQYF. The CDR3 DNA reads as TGTGCCACCAGCGCCTTTAGGGAACTAACCTACGAGCAGTACTTC.

This clonotype showed up just a few times. A much larger clone sits a single nucleotide away, making a read error possible. The chain couples TRBV6-1 to TRBJ2-5; 12 bases match TRBD2. Trimming at V came to 7 bases and at J to 8 bases, leaving 11 bases not matched to a gene. Germline CDR1 and CDR2: MNHNS and SASEGT. This CDR3 is built from 15 residues. CDR3 amino acids: CASTTPLAGGDTQYF. CDR3 coding DNA: TGTGCCAGCACCACCCCTCTAGCGGGAGGGGATACCCAGTACTTC.

This clonotype was picked up a small number of times. The V and J genes are TRBV7-9 and TRBJ1-1, with D uncertain. CDR3 length equals 15 residues. Deletions cut 5 bases from V and 0 bases from J, with 13 bases between. Germline values: CDR1 SEHNR, CDR2 FQNEAQ (reference sequence). The DNA of the CDR3 is TGTGCCAGCAGCCCTAACAGTGGGATGAACACTGAAGCTTTCTTT. Its protein is CASSPNSGMNTEAFF.

The sample holds one count of this clonotype. V and J are TRBV6-1 and TRBJ2-1; 13 bases agree with TRBD2. Germline-derived CDR1 and CDR2 are MNHNS and SASEGT. V was pared by 10 bases and J by 4 bases, with 7 bases of the junction left unmatched. This CDR3 is built from 15 residues. CDR3 sequence: CATTGTSGDYNEQFF. As DNA, the CDR3 is TGTGCCACTACCGGGACTAGCGGGGATTACAATGAGCAGTTCTTC.

This clonotype was observed at least ten times. CDR3 bases: TGTGCCAGCAGCTTAGACAGGAGGGGTCAGCCCCAGCATTTT. Protein: CASSLDRRGQPQHF. This chain joins TRBV7-2 and TRBJ1-5, with D possibly being TRBD1 (5 bases). CDR1 and CDR2 (germline): SGHTA, FQGNSA. The CDR3 contains 14 residues. V gave up 1 base and J gave up 6 bases, with 10 bases separating them.

This clonotype was counted ten times or more. V usage is TRBV29-1 and J usage is TRBJ2-7; D possibly corresponds to TRBD2 (6 bases). V lost 7 bases to trimming and J lost 9 bases, with 19 bases between them. The CDR3 is made up of 12 amino acids. Germline assignment: CDR1 SQVTM and CDR2 ANQGSEA. The CDR3 DNA is TGCAGCGGCGGGGACTTAACACGGGTGCAGTACTTC. This encodes CSGGDLTRVQYF.

This clonotype was counted between two and nine times. The V gene is TRBV10-3, the J gene TRBJ2-3, with 10 bases that match TRBD1. Germline V gene data show CDR1 as ENHRY and CDR2 as SYGVKD. The J segment lost 4 bases and the V segment lost 4 bases, leaving 14 bases of the junction unmatched. The CDR3 spans 18 residues. The CDR3 region is CAISATNPGQGRADTQYF. For the CDR3, the DNA is TGTGCCATCAGTGCTACTAACCCGGGACAGGGGAGGGCAGATACGCAGTATTTT.